This note documents a single T cell receptor (beta chain) sequence. This specimen belongs to a study of blood T cell repertoires in COVID-19. Study-wide context: PBMCs, B-cell-depleted T cells, or T cells were the source of the cDNA or gDNA that made up the material.

The recovered donors of Cohort 3 showed two negative PCRs, clearance, or symptom resolution. Clones were sequenced by immunoSEQ multiplex PCR, and TCRdb holds only the in-frame ones, with some missing. The table includes 40,000 to 50,000 clones, roughly nine tenths detected once. V shed 8 bases and J shed 1 base, with 25 bases lying between them. The CDR3 length is 18 residues. Germline V gives CDR1 KGHDR, CDR2 SFDVKD. The chain is built from TRBV24-1 and TRBJ1-1; perhaps TRBD1 as D (6 bases). The source material was PBMCs or T cells enriched from blood (not recorded which). The sequence was collected from a woman aged 50 to 65 who had recovered from COVID-19. The CDR3 DNA sequence: TGTGCCACCACCGATCTCATCCCGGGACAAACCACGAACACTGAAGCTTTCTTT. It translates to CATTDLIPGQTTNTEAFF.